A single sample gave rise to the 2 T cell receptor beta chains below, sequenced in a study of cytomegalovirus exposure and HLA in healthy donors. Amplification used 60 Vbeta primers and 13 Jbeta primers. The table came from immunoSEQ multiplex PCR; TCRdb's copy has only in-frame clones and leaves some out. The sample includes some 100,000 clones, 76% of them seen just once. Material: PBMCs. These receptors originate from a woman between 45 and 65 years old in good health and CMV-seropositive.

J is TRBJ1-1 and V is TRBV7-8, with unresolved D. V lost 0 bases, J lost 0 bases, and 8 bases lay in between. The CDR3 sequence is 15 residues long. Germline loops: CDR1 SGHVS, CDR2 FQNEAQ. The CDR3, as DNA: TGTGCCAGCAGCTTAGCCGGAGGCGTGAACACTGAAGCTTTCTTT. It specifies CASSLAGGVNTEAFF.

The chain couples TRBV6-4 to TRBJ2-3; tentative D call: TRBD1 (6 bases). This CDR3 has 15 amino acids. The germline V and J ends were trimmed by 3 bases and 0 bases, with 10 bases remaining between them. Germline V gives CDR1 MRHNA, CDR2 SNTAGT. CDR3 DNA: TGTGCCAGCAGTGAGGGGGCCTCTAGCACAGATACGCAGTATTTT. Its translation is CASSEGASSTDTQYF.